These T cell receptor beta chains were read from a single sample in a study of blood T cells in healthy people across ages. Using its own MiXCR run on the 5' RACE reads, TCRdb lists one record per CDR3 protein. Here the sample spans about 1.4 million distinct CDR3 sequences, 55% to 75% being singletons. Source material: blood. Every receptor here comes from a man aged 18-30 years in good health. Each CDR3 is given with its conserved first and last residue. A D gene is named only where the DNA matches it firmly. The listing skips clone size in some rows; elsewhere it reads once, few, many or a size class.

j_call: TRBJ1-1
clone_size: -
v_call: TRBV23-1
d_call: -
cdr3_nt: TGCGCCAGCAGTCAACCCCCCCGGACGGGGTTGGCAGCTTTCTTT
cdr3_aa: CASSQPPRTGLAAFF

j_call: TRBJ2-6
clone_size: -
v_call: TRBV28
d_call: -
cdr3_nt: TGTGCCAGCAGAAAAGGTGTCGCTGGGGCCAACGTCCTGACTTTC
cdr3_aa: CASRKGVAGANVLTF

j_call: TRBJ2-3
clone_size: -
v_call: TRBV10-1
d_call: -
cdr3_nt: TGCGCCAGCAGTGATAATCGACTCACAGATACGCAGTATTTT
cdr3_aa: CASSDNRLTDTQYF

j_call: TRBJ2-1
clone_size: -
v_call: TRBV6-6
d_call: TRBD2
cdr3_nt: TGTGCCAGCAGTGGGGGGACTAGCGCTGGACATGAGCAGTTCTTC
cdr3_aa: CASSGGTSAGHEQFF

j_call: TRBJ1-1
clone_size: -
v_call: TRBV27
d_call: TRBD1
cdr3_nt: TGTGCCAGCAGCGAAGGCAGTTTCCCCCAGGGACAGGGTGAAGCTTTCTTT
cdr3_aa: CASSEGSFPQGQGEAFF

j_call: TRBJ2-1
clone_size: -
v_call: TRBV5-1
d_call: -
cdr3_nt: TGCGCCAGCAGCGCCCAGAGCACGCTCGATGAGCAGTTCTTC
cdr3_aa: CASSAQSTLDEQFF

j_call: TRBJ1-1
clone_size: many
v_call: TRBV20-1
d_call: -
cdr3_nt: TGCAGTGCTAGGATACAGGGAGGGGGCACTGAAGCTTTCTTT
cdr3_aa: CSARIQGGGTEAFF

j_call: TRBJ1-1
clone_size: few
v_call: TRBV7-6
d_call: -
cdr3_nt: TGTGCCAGCAGCTTAGGAGGCCCAGCTTTGAACACTGAAGCTTTCTTT
cdr3_aa: CASSLGGPALNTEAFF

j_call: TRBJ2-2
clone_size: -
v_call: TRBV6-1
d_call: -
cdr3_nt: TGTGCCAGCAGAGAGGATGGGGACCCCCGGACCGGGGAGCTGTTTTTT
cdr3_aa: CASREDGDPRTGELFF

j_call: TRBJ2-7
clone_size: -
v_call: TRBV6-6
d_call: TRBD2
cdr3_nt: TGTGCCAGCAGTTACCAGGGACTAGCCCTCTCCTACGAGCAGTACTTC
cdr3_aa: CASSYQGLALSYEQYF

j_call: TRBJ2-2
clone_size: -
v_call: TRBV7-2
d_call: -
cdr3_nt: TGTGCCAGCAGCACGCTAGGCACCGGGGAGCTGTTTTTT
cdr3_aa: CASSTLGTGELFF

j_call: TRBJ1-2
clone_size: few
v_call: TRBV29-1
d_call: -
cdr3_nt: TGCAGCGTTGAAGATTCCTCAGGGAGGTATTATGGCTACACCTTC
cdr3_aa: CSVEDSSGRYYGYTF

j_call: TRBJ1-2
clone_size: -
v_call: TRBV7-9
d_call: TRBD1
cdr3_nt: TGTGCCAGCAGCTCTTGGACAGGGGGAGGAAATGGCTACACCTTC
cdr3_aa: CASSSWTGGGNGYTF

j_call: TRBJ2-3
clone_size: -
v_call: TRBV29-1
d_call: TRBD2
cdr3_nt: TGCAGCGTTCAAATAGCGGGGATTCCAGATACGCAGTATTTT
cdr3_aa: CSVQIAGIPDTQYF

j_call: TRBJ1-1
clone_size: -
v_call: TRBV5-1
d_call: TRBD1
cdr3_nt: TGCGCCAGCAGAGGGGACAGGGTTATGAACACTGAAGCTTTCTTT
cdr3_aa: CASRGDRVMNTEAFF

j_call: TRBJ1-2
clone_size: -
v_call: TRBV7-2
d_call: TRBD1
cdr3_nt: TGTGCCAGCAGCACCACCAGGGGGCCCATGGTCACCTTC
cdr3_aa: CASSTTRGPMVTF

j_call: TRBJ2-3
clone_size: -
v_call: TRBV5-1
d_call: TRBD1
cdr3_nt: TGCGCCAGCAGCCCCGGGACAGGGGGAGGGGATACGCAGTATTTT
cdr3_aa: CASSPGTGGGDTQYF